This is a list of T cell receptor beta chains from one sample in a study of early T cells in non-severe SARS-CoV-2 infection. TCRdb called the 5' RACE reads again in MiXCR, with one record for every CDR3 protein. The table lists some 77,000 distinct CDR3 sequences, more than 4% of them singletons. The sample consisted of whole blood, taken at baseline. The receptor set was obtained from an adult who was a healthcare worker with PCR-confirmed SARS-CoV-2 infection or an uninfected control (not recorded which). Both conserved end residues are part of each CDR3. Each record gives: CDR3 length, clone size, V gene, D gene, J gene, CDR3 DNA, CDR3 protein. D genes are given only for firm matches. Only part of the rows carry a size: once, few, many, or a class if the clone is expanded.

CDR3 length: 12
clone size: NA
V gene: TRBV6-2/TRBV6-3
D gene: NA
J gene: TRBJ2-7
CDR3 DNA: TGTGCCAGTCAGCTAATCCTTGGAGAGCAGTACTTC
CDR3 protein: CASQLILGEQYF

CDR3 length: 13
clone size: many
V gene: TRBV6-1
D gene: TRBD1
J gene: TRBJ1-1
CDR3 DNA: TGTGCCAGCAGTGAGTGGACAGGGTTAGAAGCTTTCTTT
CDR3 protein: CASSEWTGLEAFF

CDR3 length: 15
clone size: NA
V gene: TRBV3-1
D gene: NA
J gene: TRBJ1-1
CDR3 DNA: TGTGCCAGCAGCCCCGCCGGGGGGAGAGGGACTGAAGCTTTCTTT
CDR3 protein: CASSPAGGRGTEAFF

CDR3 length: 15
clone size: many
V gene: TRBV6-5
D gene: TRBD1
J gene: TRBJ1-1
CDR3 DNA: TGTGCCAGCAGTTACTCGGTAGACAGGGGATCCGAAGCTTTCTTT
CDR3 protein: CASSYSVDRGSEAFF

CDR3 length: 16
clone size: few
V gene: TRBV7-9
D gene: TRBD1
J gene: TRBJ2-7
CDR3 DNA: TGTGCCAGCAGCTCGGGACAGGGATCCCCCTCCTACGAGCAGTACTTC
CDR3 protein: CASSSGQGSPSYEQYF

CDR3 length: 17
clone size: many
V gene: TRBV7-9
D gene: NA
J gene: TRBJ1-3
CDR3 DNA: TGTGCCAGCAGCTCCACCCCGGGGGCTTACTCTGGAAACACCTTATATTTT
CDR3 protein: CASSSTPGAYSGNTLYF

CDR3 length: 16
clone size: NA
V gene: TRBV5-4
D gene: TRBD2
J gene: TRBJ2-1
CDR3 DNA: TGTGCCAGCAGCCCGGTCCGCGGGAGATGGGACAATGAGCAGTTCTTC
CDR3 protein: CASSPVRGRWDNEQFF

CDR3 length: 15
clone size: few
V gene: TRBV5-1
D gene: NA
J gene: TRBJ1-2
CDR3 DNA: TGCGCCAGCAGCTTGGAGGGGCAGGGAGACTATGGCTACACCTTC
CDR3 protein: CASSLEGQGDYGYTF

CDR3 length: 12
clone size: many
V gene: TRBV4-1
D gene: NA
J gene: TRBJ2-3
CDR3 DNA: TGCGCCAGCAGCCAAGACATAGATACGCAGTATTTT
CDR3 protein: CASSQDIDTQYF

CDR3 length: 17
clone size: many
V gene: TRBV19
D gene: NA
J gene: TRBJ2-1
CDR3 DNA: TGTGCCAGTAGTATTGGGAGGCATTTGAGCTCCTACAATGAGCAGTTCTTC
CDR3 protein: CASSIGRHLSSYNEQFF

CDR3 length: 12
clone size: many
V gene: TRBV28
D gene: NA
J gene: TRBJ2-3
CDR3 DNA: TGTGCCAGCAGTTCAGAGGTAGATACGCAGTATTTT
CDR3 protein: CASSSEVDTQYF

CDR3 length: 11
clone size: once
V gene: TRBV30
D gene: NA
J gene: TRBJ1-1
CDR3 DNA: TGTGCCTGGACCATCCATGGTGAAGCTTTCTTT
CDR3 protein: CAWTIHGEAFF

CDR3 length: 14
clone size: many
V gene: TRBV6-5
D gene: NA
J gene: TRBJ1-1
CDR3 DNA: TGTGCCAGCAGTTATGAGGGACCGAACACTGAAGCTTTCTTT
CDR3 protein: CASSYEGPNTEAFF

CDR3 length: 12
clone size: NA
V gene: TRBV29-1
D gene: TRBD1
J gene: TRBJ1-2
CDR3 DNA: TGCAGCGGGAGGACAGGGATGGAGGGCTACACCTTC
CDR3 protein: CSGRTGMEGYTF

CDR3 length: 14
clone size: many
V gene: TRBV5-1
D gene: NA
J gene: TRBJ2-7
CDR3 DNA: TGCGCCAGCAGCTTGGTTATAGAGCCCTACGAGCAGTACTTC
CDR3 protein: CASSLVIEPYEQYF

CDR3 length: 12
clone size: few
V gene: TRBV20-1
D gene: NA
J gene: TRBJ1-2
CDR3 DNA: TGCAGTGCCCACTTGGGATCTTATGGCTACACCTTC
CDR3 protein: CSAHLGSYGYTF

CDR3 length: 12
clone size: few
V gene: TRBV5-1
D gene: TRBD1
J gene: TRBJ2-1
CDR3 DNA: TGCGCCAGCAGCTCACAGGGGAGTGAGCAGTTCTTC
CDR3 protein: CASSSQGSEQFF

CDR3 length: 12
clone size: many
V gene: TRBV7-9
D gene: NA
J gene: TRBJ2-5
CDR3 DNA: TGTGCCAGCAGTTTAATTGGAGAGACCCAGTACTTC
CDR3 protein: CASSLIGETQYF

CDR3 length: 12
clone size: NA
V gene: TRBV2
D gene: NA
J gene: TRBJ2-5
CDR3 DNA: TGTGCCAGCAGCCCTTGGACGGAGACCCAGTACTTC
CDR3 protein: CASSPWTETQYF

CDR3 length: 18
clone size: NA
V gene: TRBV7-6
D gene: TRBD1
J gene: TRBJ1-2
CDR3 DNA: TGTGCCAGCAGCTTACAAAAGAGTGTGACAGGGGGTGGCTATGGCTACACCTTC
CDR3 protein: CASSLQKSVTGGGYGYTF

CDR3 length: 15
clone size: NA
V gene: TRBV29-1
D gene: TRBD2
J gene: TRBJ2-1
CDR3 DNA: TGCAGCGTTGCCCAGGGACTAGCGGGAGTGAATGAGCAGTTCTTC
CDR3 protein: CSVAQGLAGVNEQFF

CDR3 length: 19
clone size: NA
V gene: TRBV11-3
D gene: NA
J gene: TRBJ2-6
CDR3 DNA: TGTGCCAGCAGCTTAATCGGTGGGGTGGCCTTCTCTGGGGCCAACGTCCTGACTTTC
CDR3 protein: CASSLIGGVAFSGANVLTF

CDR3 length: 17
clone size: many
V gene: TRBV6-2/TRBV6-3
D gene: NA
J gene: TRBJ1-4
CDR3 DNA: TGTGCCAGCAGATTTGGGACATTTCTAGCAACTAATGAAAAACTGTTTTTT
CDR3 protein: CASRFGTFLATNEKLFF

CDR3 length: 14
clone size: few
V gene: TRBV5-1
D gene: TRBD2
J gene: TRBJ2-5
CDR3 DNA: TGCGCCAGCAGCTCCCCTAGCGGGAGTGAGACCCAGTACTTC
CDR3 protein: CASSSPSGSETQYF

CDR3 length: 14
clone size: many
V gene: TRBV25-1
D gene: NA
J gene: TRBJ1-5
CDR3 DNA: TGTGCCAGCAGTGTTAGGGATACCAATCAGCCCCAGCATTTT
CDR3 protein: CASSVRDTNQPQHF

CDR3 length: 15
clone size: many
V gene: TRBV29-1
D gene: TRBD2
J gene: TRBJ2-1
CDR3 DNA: TGCAGCGTTGTCCCGGGGGGTAGCTCCTACAATGAGCAGTTCTTC
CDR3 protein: CSVVPGGSSYNEQFF

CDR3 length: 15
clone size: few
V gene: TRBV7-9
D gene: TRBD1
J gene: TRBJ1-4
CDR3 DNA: TGTGCCAGCAGCGTCTCTACAGGGGGGCATTTGCGTCTGTTTTTT
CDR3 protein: CASSVSTGGHLRLFF

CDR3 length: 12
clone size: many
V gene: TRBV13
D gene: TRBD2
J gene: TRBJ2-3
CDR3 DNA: TGTGCCAGCAGGTTTAGCGGGAATACGCAGTATTTT
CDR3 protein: CASRFSGNTQYF

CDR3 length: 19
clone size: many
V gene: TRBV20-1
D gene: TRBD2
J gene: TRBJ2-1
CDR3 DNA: TGCAGTGCTAGAATTCCGGGACTAGCGGGAGGGAACCCCTACAATGAGCAGTTCTTC
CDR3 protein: CSARIPGLAGGNPYNEQFF

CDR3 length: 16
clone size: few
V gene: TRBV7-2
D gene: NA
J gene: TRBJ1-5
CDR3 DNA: TGTGCCAGCAGCTTGTCCGGGACGGCCTACAATCAGCCCCAGCATTTT
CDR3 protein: CASSLSGTAYNQPQHF

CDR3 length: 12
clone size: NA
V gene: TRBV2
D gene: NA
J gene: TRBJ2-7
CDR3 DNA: TGTGCCAGCAGTCGCGACTTTGGCGAGCAGTACTTC
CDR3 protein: CASSRDFGEQYF

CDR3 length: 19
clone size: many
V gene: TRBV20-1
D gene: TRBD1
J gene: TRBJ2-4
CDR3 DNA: TGCAGTGCTATCAGCCTTAAAGACAGGGGGAACTTAGCCAAAAACATTCAGTACTTC
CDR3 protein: CSAISLKDRGNLAKNIQYF

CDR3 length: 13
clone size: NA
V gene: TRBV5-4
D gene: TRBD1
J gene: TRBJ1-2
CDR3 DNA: TGTGCCAGCAGCTCAGGGTTGGAGGGGGCTGCCGTCTTC
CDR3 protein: CASSSGLEGAAVF

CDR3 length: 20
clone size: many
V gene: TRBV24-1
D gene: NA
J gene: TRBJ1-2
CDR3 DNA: TGTGCCACCAGTGATTTGGGTCCAAATCCGAAGGTTTGGATAAGAGTAGGCTACACCTTC
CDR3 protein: CATSDLGPNPKVWIRVGYTF

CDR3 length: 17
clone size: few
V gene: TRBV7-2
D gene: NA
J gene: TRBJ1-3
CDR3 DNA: TGTGCCAGCAGGCCCACCCTAAGGGCAGGGTCAGGAAACACCATATATTTT
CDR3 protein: CASRPTLRAGSGNTIYF

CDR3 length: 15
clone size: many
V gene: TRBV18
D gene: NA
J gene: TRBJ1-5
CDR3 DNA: TGTGCCAGCTCACAGGACGGACGAGACAATCAGCCCCAGCATTTT
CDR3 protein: CASSQDGRDNQPQHF

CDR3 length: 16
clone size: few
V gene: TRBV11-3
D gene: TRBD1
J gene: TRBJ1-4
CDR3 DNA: TGTGCCAGCAGCTCAGGACAGGGAGGAGGAAATGAAAAACTGTTTTTT
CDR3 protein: CASSSGQGGGNEKLFF

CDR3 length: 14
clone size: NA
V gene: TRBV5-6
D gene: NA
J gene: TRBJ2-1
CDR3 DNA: TGTGCCAGCAGCTTGACGCGCTCCTACAATGAGCAGTTCTTC
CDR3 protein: CASSLTRSYNEQFF

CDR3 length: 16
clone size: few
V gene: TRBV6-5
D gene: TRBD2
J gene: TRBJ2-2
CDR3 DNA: TGTGCCAGCAGTCCTAGGACTAGCGGACCCACCGGGGAGCTGTTTTTT
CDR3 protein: CASSPRTSGPTGELFF

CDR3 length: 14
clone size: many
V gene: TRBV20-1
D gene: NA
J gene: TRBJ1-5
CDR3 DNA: TGCAGCATAGGGGCCCGGGATAGCAATCAGCCCCAGCATTTT
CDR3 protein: CSIGARDSNQPQHF

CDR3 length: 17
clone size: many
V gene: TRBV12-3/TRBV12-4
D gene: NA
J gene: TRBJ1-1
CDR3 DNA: TGTGCCAGCAGCCCCCCCATCATACAGGTACTGAACACTGAAGCTTTCTTT
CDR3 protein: CASSPPIIQVLNTEAFF

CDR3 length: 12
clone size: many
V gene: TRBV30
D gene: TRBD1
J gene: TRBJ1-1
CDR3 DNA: TGTGCCTGGAGACAGGGGGCGATTAGAGCTTTCTTT
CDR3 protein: CAWRQGAIRAFF

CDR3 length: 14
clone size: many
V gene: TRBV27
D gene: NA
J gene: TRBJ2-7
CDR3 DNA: TGTGCCAGCAGTTTTTCACAGAGGACCTACGAGCAGTACTTC
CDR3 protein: CASSFSQRTYEQYF

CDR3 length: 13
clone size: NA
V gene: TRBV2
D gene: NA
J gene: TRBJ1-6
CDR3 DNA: TGTGCCAGCAAGGGGGATTCTAATTCACCCCTCCACTTT
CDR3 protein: CASKGDSNSPLHF